The clone carrying this T cell receptor (beta chain) showed up just once. Trimming took 8 bases from V and 6 from J; bases not matched to a gene: 6. Germline V gene sequence: CDR1 SGHRS, CDR2 YFSETQ. The CDR3 has 13 amino acids. These data originate in a study of blood T cell repertoires in COVID-19. For the study at large: Acute and convalescent COVID-19 specimens originated in the United States, Italy and Spain. T cells, B-cell-depleted T cells, or PBMCs supplied cDNA or gDNA.

Original processing methods: Reference gene primers were amplified, and this amplification served to estimate nucleated cell counts. Sequencing was performed with immunoSEQ multiplex PCR; in TCRdb, only in-frame clones are kept and a portion is missing. The DNA gave D and trimming, while V, J and clone size come from that table. The data contain 200,000 to 250,000 clones, roughly 90% of them seen just once; the ten biggest clones take up about 1.7%. What was sequenced was peripheral blood. V is TRBV5-1 and J is TRBJ2-1, with TRBD1 matching over 9 bases. This TCR came from a man in his 70s with acute or convalescent COVID-19. The CDR3 DNA sequence: TGCGCCAGTGGACAGGGGTTCGGCAATGAGCAGTTCTTC. Protein product: CASGQGFGNEQFF.